Given below is one TCR beta chain in context. These data belong to a study of OX40 agonist ivuxolimab in advanced cancers. Study as a whole: One patient with hepatocellular carcinoma and two with cutaneous melanoma, three in all, had partial responses.

The method was immunoSEQ multiplex PCR; TCRdb's version includes in-frame clones alone and lacks a portion of them. Here the sample spans 60,000 to 75,000 clones, approximately 80% being singletons. The germline CDR1 and CDR2 sequences are SGHDN and FVKESK. V gave up 1 base and J gave up 0 bases, with 6 bases separating them. The CDR3 is 15 residues long. The chain employs TRBV14 and TRBJ1-4; the D is unclear. This specimen consisted of CD4+ or CD8+ T cells sorted from blood, obtained in a trial of the OX40 agonist ivuxolimab. This sequence was found in an adult with an advanced solid tumor such as melanoma, head and neck, liver or kidney cancer. The CDR3 nucleotides read TGTGCCAGCAGCCAAGGTGCCTCAACTAATGAAAAACTGTTTTTT. This gives the protein CASSQGASTNEKLFF.